A selection of T cell receptor beta chains follows, all from one sample in a study of T cell repertoires in cytomegalovirus infection. TCRdb called the reads again in MiXCR, with one record for every CDR3 protein. In the table there are some 280,000 distinct CDR3 sequences, 12% to 15% of which are singletons. Material for sequencing was PBMCs. Receptors originate from a human donor in good health (CMV status not recorded). Some clones in this sample may be carry-over from other donors' samples. Both conserved end residues are part of each CDR3. Each record gives: J gene, V gene, CDR3 protein.

>TRBJ1-1|TRBV11-2
CASRRDRDLTEAFF
>TRBJ2-7|TRBV29-1
CSVGREGPEQYF
>TRBJ2-2|TRBV7-2
CASSYIIAGGSGELFF
>TRBJ2-7|TRBV7-2
CASGGQIHEQYF
>TRBJ2-3|TRBV7-9
CASSLSGAPIATQYF
>TRBJ2-3|TRBV4-1
CASSQENAADTQYF
>TRBJ1-2|TRBV7-8
CASSLAPRGSGYTF
>TRBJ1-5|TRBV7-3
CASSLNVNQPQHF
>TRBJ2-2|TRBV7-9
CASSSPDRAYTGELFF
>TRBJ2-5|TRBV11-2
CASSLGGTNQETQYF
>TRBJ2-7|TRBV7-2
CASSRTSGPSYEQYF
>TRBJ1-2|TRBV19
CASRRTGDGGYTF
>TRBJ2-1|TRBV4-3
CASSQDWWGLAANEQFF
>TRBJ1-2|TRBV29-1
CSASKGGYGYTF
>TRBJ2-7|TRBV18
CASSPDRSSYEQYF
>TRBJ2-1|TRBV7-8
CASSFGTGLIGQFF
>TRBJ1-2|TRBV15
CATRRARDSYGYTF
>TRBJ1-2|TRBV7-2
CASSLGTGTYYGYTF
>TRBJ2-7|TRBV5-1
CASSPDRGVYEQYF
>TRBJ1-2|TRBV6-5
CASSYTGQGESGYTF
>TRBJ1-6|TRBV27
CASKSDAIYNSPLHF
>TRBJ2-7|TRBV27
CASSLSPHTAYEQYF